This T cell receptor (beta chain) was recorded in a study of blood T cell repertoires in COVID-19. Overall study context: Sites in the United States, Italy and Spain provided acute and convalescent COVID-19 samples. PBMCs, B-cell-depleted T cells, or T cells were the source of the cDNA or gDNA that made up the material.

In germline, CDR1 is SGHRS, CDR2 YFSETQ. This CDR3 spans 14 amino acids. Losses at the gene ends were 4 bases for V and 2 bases for J; bases not matched to a gene: 3. In the study's own analysis: It was from reference gene primer amplification that nucleated cell counts were estimated. Measured with immunoSEQ multiplex PCR; TCRdb has only the in-frame clones, and not every one. The DNA gave D and trimming, while V, J and clone size come from that table. The sample includes tens of thousands of clones, 81% of them seen just once. The sequencing input was peripheral blood. This clonotype was sampled from a woman of 80 years or more with active or convalescent COVID-19. The V gene is TRBV5-1, the J gene TRBJ1-5; 7 bases agree with TRBD1. DNA of the CDR3: TGCGCCAGCAGCCCTGGGACAGGCAATCAGCCCCAGCATTTT. This encodes CASSPGTGNQPQHF.